The TCR beta chain described here comes from a study of blood T cell repertoires in COVID-19. Study at large: PBMCs, B-cell-depleted T cells, or T cells provided the cDNA or gDNA that made up the material.

Original handling: By means of reference gene primer amplification, nucleated cell counts were estimated. Repertoires were generated with immunoSEQ multiplex PCR, while TCRdb's copy carries only in-frame clones and drops some. V, J and clone size were drawn from that table, and D and trimming were deduced from the DNA. The table includes 45,000 to 60,000 clones, less than 90% detected once. The CDR3 has 19 amino acids. Germline V gene lookup returns CDR1 SGHRS and CDR2 YFSETQ. Trimming took 0 bases from V and 3 from J; bases not matched to a gene: 11. The TCR sequence derives from a woman aged 60-75 years with acute or convalescent COVID-19. The sample comprised peripheral blood. The chain recombines TRBV5-1 with TRBJ2-7, with TRBD2 matching over 14 bases. CDR3 amino acids: CASSLGLAGGPSFHYEQYF. CDR3 DNA sequence: TGCGCCAGCAGCTTGGGACTAGCGGGAGGGCCCTCATTTCACTACGAGCAGTACTTC.